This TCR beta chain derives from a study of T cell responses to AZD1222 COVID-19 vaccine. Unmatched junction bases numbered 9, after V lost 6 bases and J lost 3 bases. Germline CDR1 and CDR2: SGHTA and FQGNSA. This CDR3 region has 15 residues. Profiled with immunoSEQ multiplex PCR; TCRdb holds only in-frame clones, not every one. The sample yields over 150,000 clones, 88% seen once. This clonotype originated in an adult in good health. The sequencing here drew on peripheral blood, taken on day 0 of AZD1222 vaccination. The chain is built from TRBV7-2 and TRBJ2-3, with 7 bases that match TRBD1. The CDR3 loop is CASRLDRVTTDTQYF. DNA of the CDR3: TGTGCCAGCAGGCTTGACAGGGTAACTACAGATACGCAGTATTTT.